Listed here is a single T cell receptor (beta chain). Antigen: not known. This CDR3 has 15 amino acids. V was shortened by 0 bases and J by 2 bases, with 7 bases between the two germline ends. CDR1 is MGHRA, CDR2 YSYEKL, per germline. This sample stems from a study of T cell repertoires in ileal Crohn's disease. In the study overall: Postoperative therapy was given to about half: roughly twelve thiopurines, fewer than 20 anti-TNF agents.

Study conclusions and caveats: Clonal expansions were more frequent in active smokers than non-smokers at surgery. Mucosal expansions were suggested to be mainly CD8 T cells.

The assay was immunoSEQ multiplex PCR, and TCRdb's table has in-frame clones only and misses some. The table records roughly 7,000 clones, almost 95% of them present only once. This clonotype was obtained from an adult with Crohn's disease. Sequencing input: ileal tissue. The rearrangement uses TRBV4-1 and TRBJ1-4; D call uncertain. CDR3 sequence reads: CASSQESGTNEKLFF. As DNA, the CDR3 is TGCGCCAGCAGCCAAGAGTCGGGGACTAATGAAAAACTGTTTTTT.